The 8 T cell receptor beta chains below all came from one sample that was sequenced in a study of blood T cell repertoires in COVID-19. Produced via immunoSEQ multiplex PCR; TCRdb's table is partial and in-frame only. The sample carries 200,000 to 250,000 clones, about nine tenths recorded once. The sequenced material came from peripheral blood. The receptors originated from a man in his 60s who had recovered from COVID-19.

The CDR3 DNA follows: TGTGCCAGCAGTTCCAGGGCTAACTCTGGAAACACCATATATTTT. Residues: CASSSRANSGNTIYF. This chain connects TRBV27 to TRBJ1-3; tentatively, D is TRBD1 (5 bases). Trimming removed 4 bases from V and 0 bases from J, with 10 bases in between. CDR3 size: 15 residues. Germline CDR1 reads MNHEY; CDR2 reads SMNVEV (reference sequence).

The rearrangement links TRBV5-1 to TRBJ2-7; 8 bases fit TRBD1. Losses at the gene ends were 0 bases for V and 4 bases for J; bases not matched to a gene: 6. The CDR3 totals 15 residues. Germline V gene sequence: CDR1 SGHRS, CDR2 YFSETQ. CDR3: CASSLGDRSVYEQYF. In DNA form, the CDR3 reads TGCGCCAGCAGCTTGGGGGACAGGTCGGTTTACGAGCAGTACTTC.

The V and J genes are TRBV4-3 and TRBJ2-1, with 7 bases that match TRBD2. The CDR3 totals 17 residues. Germline values: CDR1 LGHNA, CDR2 YSLEER. With 0 bases clipped from V and 5 bases from J, the junction kept 10 bases outside the gene matches. CDR3 bases: TGCGCCAGCAGCCAAGATACAGCGGGACGAGCGAACAATGAGCAGTTCTTC. It codes for CASSQDTAGRANNEQFF.

V usage is TRBV9 and J usage is TRBJ1-1; maybe TRBD1 (5 bases). This CDR3 has 15 amino acids. Trimming took 1 base from V and 2 from J, leaving 12 bases between them. In germline, CDR1 is SGDLS, CDR2 YYNGEE. CDR3 nucleotides: TGTGCCAGCAGCGTAATTCCAGGGACTAACACTGAAGCTTTCTTT. Its protein is CASSVIPGTNTEAFF.

This chain connects TRBV7-8 to TRBJ1-1; no reliable D call. V lost 5 bases and J lost 4, with 17 bases in between. Per germline, CDR1 SGHVS and CDR2 FQNEAQ. The CDR3 is 15 residues long. CDR3 coding DNA: TGTGCCAGCAGCCTCTCGACTAGGGAGGGCACTGAAGCTTTCTTT. This encodes CASSLSTREGTEAFF.

This sequence joins TRBV6-5 and TRBJ2-1; D unresolved. The length of the CDR3 is 13 residues. V shed 11 bases and J shed 0 bases, with 11 bases lying between them. Germline-derived CDR1 and CDR2 are MNHEY and SVGAGI. CDR3 in amino acids: CASSRSSYNEQFF. The CDR3 region has the DNA TGTGCCTCGTCTCGGAGCTCCTACAATGAGCAGTTCTTC.

The V gene is TRBV7-9, the J gene TRBJ2-3; 14 bases map to TRBD2. CDR1 and CDR2 from the germline V gene are SEHNR and FQNEAQ (reference sequence). The CDR3 consists of 16 residues. Trimming cost V 6 bases and J 4 bases; bases outside gene matches: 6. The CDR3 DNA reads TGTGCCAGCAGAACCGGGGGACTAGCGGGAGCAGATACGCAGTATTTT. Its protein product is CASRTGGLAGADTQYF.

The chain employs TRBV3-1 (or the pseudogene TRBV3-2) and TRBJ1-2; 10 bases map to TRBD1. Germline assignment: CDR1 LGHDT and CDR2 YNNKEL (reference sequence). This CDR3 is built from 14 residues. V gave up 4 bases and J gave up 8 bases; unmatched junction bases: 7. The CDR3 loop reads CASSPGQGVRGYTF. CDR3 DNA: TGTGCCAGCAGCCCAGGACAGGGGGTGAGGGGCTACACCTTC.